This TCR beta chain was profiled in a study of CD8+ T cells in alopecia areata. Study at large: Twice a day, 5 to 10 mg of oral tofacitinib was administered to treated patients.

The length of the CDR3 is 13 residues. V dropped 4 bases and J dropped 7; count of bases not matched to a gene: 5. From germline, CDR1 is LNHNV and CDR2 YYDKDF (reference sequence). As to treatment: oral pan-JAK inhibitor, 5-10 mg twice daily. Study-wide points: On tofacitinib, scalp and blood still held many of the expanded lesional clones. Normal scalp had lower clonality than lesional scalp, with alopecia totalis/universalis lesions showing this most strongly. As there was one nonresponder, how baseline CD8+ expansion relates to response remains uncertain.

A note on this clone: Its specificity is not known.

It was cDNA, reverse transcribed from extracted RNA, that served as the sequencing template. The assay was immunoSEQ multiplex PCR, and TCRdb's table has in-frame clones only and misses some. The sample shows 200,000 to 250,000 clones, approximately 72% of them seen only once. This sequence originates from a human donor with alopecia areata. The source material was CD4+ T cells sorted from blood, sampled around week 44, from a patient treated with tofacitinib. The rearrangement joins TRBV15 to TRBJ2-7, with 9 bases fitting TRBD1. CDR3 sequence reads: CATSTRTGEEQYF. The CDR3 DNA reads TGTGCCACCAGCACCCGGACAGGGGAAGAGCAGTACTTC. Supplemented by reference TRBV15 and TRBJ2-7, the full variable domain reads DAMVIQNPRYQVTQFGKPVTLSCSQTLNHNVMYWYQQKSSQAPKLLFHYYDKDFNNEADTPDNFQSRRPNTSFCFLDIRSPGLGDTAMYLCATSTRTGEEQYFGPGTRLTVT.